Shown below are 5 T cell receptor beta chains from a single sample sequenced in a study of blood T cells in healthy people across ages. For the second PCR, which ran for roughly 7 to 11 cycles, a sample-barcoded 5' primer and a J-beta primer mix were used. TCRdb re-called the 5' RACE reads through MiXCR, storing one row per CDR3 protein. The sample yields 1.5 million to 2 million distinct CDR3 sequences, around 50% seen once. What was sequenced was blood. The receptors shown here come from a woman between 40 and 50 years old in good health.

V gene TRBV2 combines with J gene TRBJ2-3; tentative D call: TRBD1 (6 bases). Germline V CDR1 and CDR2: SNHLY, FYNNEI. Trimming pared 9 bases from V and 1 base from J, leaving 11 bases between. CDR3 length: 13 amino acids. This CDR3 is CARTGWGTDTQYF. The CDR3 DNA follows: TGTGCCAGAACAGGGTGGGGCACAGATACGCAGTATTTT.

The chain carries TRBV24-1 and TRBJ2-1, with 9 positions matching TRBD2. Germline CDR1 reads KGHDR; CDR2 reads SFDVKD. There are 17 residues in the CDR3. V shed 9 bases, J shed 3 bases, and the junction held 14 bases outside the gene matches. The CDR3 region has the DNA TGTGCCACCGCCCTAAGCGGGGGGTCAATAAACTACAATGAGCAGTTCTTC. It encodes CATALSGGSINYNEQFF.

The chain uses TRBV6-1 and TRBJ2-4; 9 bases are shared with TRBD1. Germline CDR1 MNHNS, CDR2 SASEGT. V was pared by 3 bases and J by 0 bases, with 3 bases of the junction left unmatched. This CDR3 comprises 16 residues. CDR3 nucleotide sequence: TGTGCCAGCAGTGACGACAGGGGGGTAGCCAAAAACATTCAGTACTTC. This gives the protein CASSDDRGVAKNIQYF.

In this sample, this clonotype turned up a few times. This chain uses TRBV7-9 with TRBJ2-3, with D possibly being TRBD2 (6 bases). Germline-derived CDR1 and CDR2 are SEHNR and FQNEAQ (reference sequence). This CDR3 contains 13 residues. The ends were cut back, 5 bases at V and 13 bases at J, with 19 bases in the middle. The CDR3 loop reads CASSIHGGNIEYF. DNA of the CDR3: TGTGCCAGCAGCATCCATGGGGGGAATATAGAGTATTTT.

The chain carries TRBV6-6 and TRBJ2-4, with 7 bases identical to TRBD1. TRBJ2-7 explains the end of the DNA better; the J call may be wrong. Germline CDR1 and CDR2: MNHNY and SVGAGI (reference sequence). The CDR3 loop spans 14 amino acids. As DNA, the CDR3 is TGTGCCAGCAGTTACGGGACAGTAAATCACGAGCAGTACTTC. It yields the protein CASSYGTVNHEQYF.